The 4 T cell receptor beta chains below were found in one sample sequenced in a study of cytomegalovirus exposure and HLA in healthy donors. Primers for the PCR totalled 60 Vbeta and 13 Jbeta. TCRdb's table, derived via immunoSEQ multiplex PCR, lists solely in-frame clones and lacks some. The sample shows roughly 71,000 clones, 70% to 75% of them seen only once. Sequenced sample: PBMCs. The receptors originated from a human donor in good health.

The sample holds a few counts of this clone. The chain carries TRBV6-5 and TRBJ1-1; a possible D gene is TRBD1 (5 bases). Germline loops: CDR1 MNHEY, CDR2 SVGAGI. Trimming shortened V by 0 bases and J by 4 bases, and 12 bases separated the two germline ends. The CDR3 has 15 amino acids. The CDR3 DNA sequence: TGTGCCAGCAGTTACTCGATCTCAGGGCTCACTGAAGCTTTCTTT. Amino acid sequence: CASSYSISGLTEAFF.

The CDR3 loop reads CASSYLSDQQGYGYTF. The CDR3 DNA reads TGTGCCAGCAGTTATTTGTCCGACCAACAGGGCTATGGCTACACCTTC. This sequence joins TRBV6-5 and TRBJ1-2; the D gene is possibly TRBD1 (6 bases). This CDR3 region has 16 residues. In germline, CDR1 is MNHEY, CDR2 SVGAGI. With 3 bases removed from V and 4 bases from J, the gap between germline ends came to 18 bases.

V gene TRBV11-3 combines with J gene TRBJ2-5; weak D call: TRBD1 (5 bases). The CDR3 runs to 16 residues. Germline CDR1 is SGHNT and CDR2 is YENEEA. V dropped 2 bases and J dropped 2 bases, with 15 bases sitting between them. The CDR3 region is CASSLNMGQAQETQYF. CDR3 coding DNA: TGTGCCAGCAGCTTAAATATGGGGCAAGCGCAAGAGACCCAGTACTTC.

This rearrangement joins TRBV4-1 to TRBJ1-3; D call uncertain. The V and J ends lost 3 bases and 0 bases respectively, with 6 bases between them. Germline-derived CDR1 and CDR2 are MGHRA and YSYEKL. There are 14 residues in the CDR3. DNA for the CDR3: TGCGCCAGCAGCCAGCGGAACTCTGGAAACACCATATATTTT. Residues: CASSQRNSGNTIYF.